A single sample is the source of the 23 T cell receptor beta chains below, sequenced in a study of neoadjuvant anti-PD-1 for oral cavity cancer. Clones were read by immunoSEQ multiplex PCR, and TCRdb kept only the in-frame ones, dropping some. The table includes 35,000 to 50,000 clones, 65% to 80% detected once. Time point here: after neoadjuvant nivolumab, at surgical resection. Sequences were derived from PBMCs, sampled after nivolumab (anti-PD-1) treatment. These receptors all come from a person aged 40 to 85 with oral cavity squamous cell carcinoma.

The chain couples TRBV28 to TRBJ2-7; D is uncertain. CDR1 and CDR2 from the germline V gene are MDHEN and SYDVKM. The CDR3 covers 11 residues. The V gene lost 4 bases and the J gene lost 3 bases, with 4 bases spanning the gap. The chain's CDR3 is CASSSLYEQYF. DNA of the CDR3: TGTGCCAGCAGTTCCCTCTACGAGCAGTACTTC.

This chain joins TRBV19 and TRBJ2-2, with D perhaps TRBD1 (5 bases). From germline, CDR1 is LNHDA and CDR2 SQIVND (reference sequence). This CDR3 is 13 amino acids long. Trimming cost V 3 bases and J 7 bases, with 9 bases left between them. The CDR3 here is CASSMSGYGELFF. The CDR3 DNA follows: TGTGCCAGTAGTATGTCAGGGTACGGGGAGCTGTTTTTT.

This chain uses TRBV14 with TRBJ2-1; TRBD2 matches 9 bases. The CDR3 has 15 amino acids. With 3 bases clipped from V and 5 bases from J, the junction kept 5 bases outside the gene matches. CDR1 and CDR2 (germline): SGHDN, FVKESK. The CDR3 DNA reads TGTGCCAGCAGCCAGTCTAGCGGGGCCAACAATGAGCAGTTCTTC. Translating it yields CASSQSSGANNEQFF.

V and J are TRBV27 and TRBJ1-4, with TRBD1 identical over 7 bases. This CDR3 is 17 amino acids long. The ends lost 6 bases at V and 7 bases at J; junction bases unmatched: 17. Germline V gives CDR1 MNHEY, CDR2 SMNVEV (reference sequence). CDR3 sequence: CASRLGRGGIQTEKLFF. The DNA of the CDR3 is TGTGCCAGCAGACTAGGGCGAGGGGGCATTCAAACTGAAAAACTGTTTTTT.

The chain carries TRBV9 and TRBJ1-6, with 7 bases aligning to TRBD1. Per germline, CDR1 SGDLS and CDR2 YYNGEE. CDR3 length equals 17 residues. Trimming took 3 bases from V and 0 from J; bases not matched to a gene: 6. In DNA, the CDR3 is TGTGCCAGCAGCGGGCAGACAGGGCACTCCTATAATTCACCCCTCCACTTT. Its translation: CASSGQTGHSYNSPLHF.

This clone showed up just a few times. The chain joins TRBV2 to TRBJ1-2, with 7 bases matching TRBD1. Per the germline V gene, CDR1 is SNHLY and CDR2 is FYNNEI. The length of the CDR3 is 17 residues. V shed 7 bases and J 4 bases; nucleotides not matched to a gene: 18. The CDR3: CASNRAEGTAFPYGYTF. The CDR3 nucleotides are TGTGCCAGCAACCGCGCAGAAGGGACAGCTTTCCCCTATGGCTACACCTTC.

This clone was seen a handful of times. The rearrangement uses TRBV28 and TRBJ1-1, with D perhaps TRBD1 (6 bases). Germline-derived CDR1 and CDR2 are MDHEN and SYDVKM. The CDR3 has 17 residues. V was trimmed by 7 bases and J by 0 bases, leaving 21 bases between them. The CDR3 DNA sequence: TGTGCCAGCACCCCTCTGGGACACGGGGGCTTGAACACTGAAGCTTTCTTT. This codes for CASTPLGHGGLNTEAFF.

The genes are TRBV28 and TRBJ2-7; no reliable D call. CDR3 length: 14 amino acids. V was pared by 2 bases and J by 5 bases, with 13 bases between. Looked up from germline, CDR1 is MDHEN and CDR2 is SYDVKM. The CDR3 coding sequence is TGTGCCAGCAGTTTACCAGCGTTAGGCCACGAGCAGTACTTC. Translation: CASSLPALGHEQYF.

V is TRBV9 and J is TRBJ2-7; 10 positions agree with TRBD1. This CDR3 is built from 16 residues. The trim removed 0 bases at V and 7 bases at J, leaving 10 bases unmatched. Germline V gene lookup returns CDR1 SGDLS and CDR2 YYNGEE. CDR3 nucleotide sequence: TGTGCCAGCAGCGTAGGACAGGGACAGGGGTCTCAAGAGCAGTACTTC. Its protein is CASSVGQGQGSQEQYF.

The V and J genes are TRBV29-1 and TRBJ1-2, with 10 bases that match TRBD1. This CDR3 is built from 15 residues. Trimming at V came to 5 bases and at J to 1 base, leaving 7 bases not matched to a gene. CDR1 and CDR2 (germline): SQVTM, ANQGSEA. The chain's CDR3 is CSVPGQGIVNYGYTF. In DNA form, the CDR3 reads TGCAGCGTTCCGGGACAGGGGATCGTTAACTATGGCTACACCTTC.

The genes are TRBV6-6 and TRBJ1-4, with a tentative D call TRBD1 (5 bases). This CDR3 has 15 residues. Between the trimmed V and J ends, which lost 0 bases and 8 bases, there was a span of 13 bases. Germline assignment: CDR1 MNHNY and CDR2 SVGAGI (reference sequence). The CDR3 here is CASSYSSRASEKLFF. The CDR3 bases are TGTGCCAGCAGTTACTCGAGCAGGGCCTCAGAAAAACTGTTTTTT.

This clone has just a few counts. V and J are TRBV4-1 and TRBJ2-3; a weak D match, TRBD2 (6 bases). The CDR3 runs 16 residues. CDR1 MGHRA and CDR2 YSYEKL come from the germline V gene. V was pared by 1 base and J by 4 bases, with 15 bases between. CDR3 bases: TGCGCCAGCAGCCAAGTCCCGGGACTGGGGCCAGATACGCAGTATTTT. This gives the protein CASSQVPGLGPDTQYF.

This clone came up once. The identical CDR3 is also encoded by other nucleotide sequences in the sample. The chain couples TRBV5-1 to TRBJ2-1; D unresolved. Germline CDR1 is SGHRS and CDR2 is YFSETQ. This CDR3 contains 11 residues. Trimming took off 4 bases at V and 5 bases at J, with 4 bases between the two ends. CDR3 DNA: TGCGCCAGCAGCCTACACAATGAGCAGTTCTTC. It encodes CASSLHNEQFF. The whole variable domain, remainder taken from reference TRBV5-1 and TRBJ2-1, is KAGVTQTPRYLIKTRGQQVTLSCSPISGHRSVSWYQQTPGQGLQFLFEYFSETQRNKGNFPGRFSGRQFSNSRSEMNVSTLELGDSALYLCASSLHNEQFFGPGTRLTVL.

V gene TRBV27 combines with J gene TRBJ2-5; possible D gene TRBD2, 7 bases. CDR1 is MNHEY and CDR2 is SMNVEV in the germline V gene (reference sequence). This CDR3 region has 13 residues. The germline V and J ends were trimmed by 3 bases and 7 bases, with 12 bases remaining between them. CDR3 amino acids: CASSLRGRGTQYF. For the CDR3, the DNA is TGTGCCAGCAGTTTGCGGGGGCGGGGGACCCAGTACTTC.

The rearrangement uses TRBV4-1 and TRBJ2-7, with 11 bases matching TRBD2. J was trimmed by 1 base and V by 6 bases; bases with no gene match: 8. The germline V gene encodes CDR1 MGHRA and CDR2 YSYEKL. CDR3 length: 16 residues. The CDR3 coding sequence is TGCGCCAGCAGTTACACTAGCGGGGGAGGATCCTACGAGCAGTACTTC. This encodes CASSYTSGGGSYEQYF.

The chain couples TRBV4-2 to TRBJ1-3; 7 positions match TRBD1. Trimming removed 0 bases from V and 3 bases from J; junction bases left unmatched: 2. Germline V gives CDR1 LGHNA, CDR2 YNFKEQ. The CDR3 runs to 15 residues. CDR3 in amino acids: CASSQENRGGNTIYF. CDR3 DNA: TGTGCCAGCAGCCAAGAAAACAGGGGTGGAAACACCATATATTTT.

This clone has just a few counts. The chain links TRBV28 to TRBJ2-2; maybe TRBD1 (6 bases). CDR3 length equals 15 residues. CDR1 and CDR2 from the germline V gene are MDHEN and SYDVKM. V lost 2 bases, J lost 6 bases, and 13 bases lay in between. Here the CDR3 reads CASSLTQGWSGELFF. CDR3 coding DNA: TGTGCCAGCAGTTTAACGCAGGGGTGGTCCGGGGAGCTGTTTTTT.

The chain is built from TRBV6-1 and TRBJ2-3; D gene ambiguous. Germline CDR1 reads MNHNS; CDR2 reads SASEGT. The CDR3 extends over 12 amino acids. The germline V and J ends were trimmed by 11 bases and 6 bases, with 15 bases remaining between them. The CDR3 sequence: CASKSSSDTQYF. CDR3 nucleotides: TGTGCCTCCAAATCGAGTAGCGATACGCAGTATTTT.

This sequence joins TRBV2 and TRBJ1-2; D unclear. The CDR3 consists of 12 residues. Germline CDR1 reads SNHLY; CDR2 reads FYNNEI. The V end was cut by 7 bases, the J end by 2 bases, with 8 bases between. The CDR3 here is CASTSQNYGYTF. The CDR3 DNA is TGTGCCAGCACCAGCCAGAACTATGGCTACACCTTC.

The J gene is TRBJ1-2, the V gene TRBV6-5, with 7 bases matching TRBD1. The germline gives CDR1 MNHEY, CDR2 SVGAGI. There are 15 residues in the CDR3. The V and J ends lost 3 bases and 5 bases, in that order; junction bases with no gene match: 9. The CDR3 coding sequence is TGTGCCAGCAGTTATAAGACAGGGAGAGGATATGGCTACACCTTC. Translation: CASSYKTGRGYGYTF.

The chain carries TRBV11-2 and TRBJ1-1; D not certain. Trimming left V 0 bases short and J 11 bases short, with 10 bases between. The CDR3 extends over 12 amino acids. Germline CDR1 reads SGHAT; CDR2 reads FQNNGV. The DNA for the CDR3 is TGTGCCAGCAGCTTAGAGCCCGAAAGCGCTTTCTTT. Translated: CASSLEPESAFF.

This clone was seen repeatedly, ten times or more. This sequence joins TRBV19 and TRBJ1-2; a weak D match, TRBD1 (6 bases). V was cut by 6 bases and J by 0 bases, with 11 bases left in between. Germline CDR1 reads LNHDA; CDR2 reads SQIVND (reference sequence). This CDR3 spans 14 amino acids. DNA of the CDR3: TGTGCCAGTAGATTCGGACAGACTAACTATGGCTACACCTTC. Translation: CASRFGQTNYGYTF. Full variable domain (missing parts from reference TRBV19 and TRBJ1-2): DGGITQSPKYLFRKEGQNVTLSCEQNLNHDAMYWYRQDPGQGLRLIYYSQIVNDFQKGDIAEGYSVSREKKESFPLTVTSAQKNPTAFYLCASRFGQTNYGYTFGSGTRLTVV.

The V and J genes are TRBV5-5 and TRBJ2-2; D possibly corresponds to TRBD1 (6 bases). CDR3 length: 15 residues. Germline V CDR1 and CDR2: SGHKS, YYEKEE (reference sequence). Deletions cut 5 bases from V and 5 bases from J, with 16 bases between. In nucleotides, the CDR3 is TGTGCCAGCAGTTCCGGGACATCCCAAACCGGGGAGCTGTTTTTT. As protein: CASSSGTSQTGELFF.